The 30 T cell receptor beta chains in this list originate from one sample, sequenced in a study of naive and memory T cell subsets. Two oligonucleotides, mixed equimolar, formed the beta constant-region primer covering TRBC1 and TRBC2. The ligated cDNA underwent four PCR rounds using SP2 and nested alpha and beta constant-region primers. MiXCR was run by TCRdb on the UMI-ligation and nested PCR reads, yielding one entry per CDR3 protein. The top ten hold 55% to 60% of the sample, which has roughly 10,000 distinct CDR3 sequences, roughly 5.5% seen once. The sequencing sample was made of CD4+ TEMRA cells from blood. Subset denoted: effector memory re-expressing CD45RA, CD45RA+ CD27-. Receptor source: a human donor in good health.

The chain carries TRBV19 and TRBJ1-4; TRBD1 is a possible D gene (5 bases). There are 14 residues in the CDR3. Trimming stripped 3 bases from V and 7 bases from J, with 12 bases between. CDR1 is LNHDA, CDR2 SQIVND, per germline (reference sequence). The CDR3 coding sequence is TGTGCCAGTAGTATGTGGCGGGGGAGTGAAAAACTGTTTTTT. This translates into CASSMWRGSEKLFF.

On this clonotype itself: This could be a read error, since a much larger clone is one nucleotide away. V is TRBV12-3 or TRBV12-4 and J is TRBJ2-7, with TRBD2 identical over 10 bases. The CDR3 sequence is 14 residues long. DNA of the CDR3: TGTGACAGCAGTTTAGCGGGGGGTTCCTACGAGCAGTACTTC. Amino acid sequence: CDSSLAGGSYEQYF.

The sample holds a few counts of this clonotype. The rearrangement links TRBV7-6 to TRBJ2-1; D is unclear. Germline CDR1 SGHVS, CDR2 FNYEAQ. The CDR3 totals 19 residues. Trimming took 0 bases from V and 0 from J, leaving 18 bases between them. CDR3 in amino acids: CASSLAERSVKVSYNEQFF. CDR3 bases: TGTGCCAGCAGCTTAGCGGAACGGAGCGTGAAAGTCTCCTACAATGAGCAGTTCTTC.

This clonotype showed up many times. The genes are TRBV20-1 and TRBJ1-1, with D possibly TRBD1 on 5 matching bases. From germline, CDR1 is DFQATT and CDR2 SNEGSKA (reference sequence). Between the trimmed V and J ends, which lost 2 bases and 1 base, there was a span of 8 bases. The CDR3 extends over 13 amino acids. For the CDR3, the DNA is TGCAGTGCTAGACGTGACAGGAACACTGAAGCTTTCTTT. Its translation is CSARRDRNTEAFF.

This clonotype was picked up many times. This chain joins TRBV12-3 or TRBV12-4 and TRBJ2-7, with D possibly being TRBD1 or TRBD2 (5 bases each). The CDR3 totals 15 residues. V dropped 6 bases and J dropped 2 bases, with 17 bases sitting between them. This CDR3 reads CASSRRVGVAYEQYF. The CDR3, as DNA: TGTGCCAGCAGCCGGCGTGTGGGGGTGGCCTACGAGCAGTACTTC.

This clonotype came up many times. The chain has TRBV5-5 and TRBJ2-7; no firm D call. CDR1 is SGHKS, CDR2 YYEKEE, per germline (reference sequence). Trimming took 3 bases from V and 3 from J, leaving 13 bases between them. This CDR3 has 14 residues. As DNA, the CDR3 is TGTGCCAGCAGCTCAATCGGACCGTACTACGAGCAGTACTTC. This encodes CASSSIGPYYEQYF. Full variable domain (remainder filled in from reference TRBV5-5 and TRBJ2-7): DAGVTQSPTHLIKTRGQQVTLRCSPISGHKSVSWYQQVLGQGPQFIFQYYEKEERGRGNFPDRFSARQFPNYSSELNVNALLLGDSALYLCASSSIGPYYEQYFGPGTRLTVT.

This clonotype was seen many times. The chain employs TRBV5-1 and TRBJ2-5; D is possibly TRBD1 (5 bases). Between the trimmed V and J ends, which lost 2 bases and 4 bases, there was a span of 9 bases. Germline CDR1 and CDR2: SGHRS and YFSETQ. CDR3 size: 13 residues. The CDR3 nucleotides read TGCGCCAGCAGCTTCCAGGGCGGAGAGACCCAGTACTTC. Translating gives CASSFQGGETQYF.

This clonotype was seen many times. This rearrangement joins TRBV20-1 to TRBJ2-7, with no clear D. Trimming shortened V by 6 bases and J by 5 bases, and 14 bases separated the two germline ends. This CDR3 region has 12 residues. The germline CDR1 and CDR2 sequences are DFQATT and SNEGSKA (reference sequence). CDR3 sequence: CSAAKVFDEQYF. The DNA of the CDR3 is TGCAGTGCCGCAAAGGTGTTCGACGAGCAGTACTTC.

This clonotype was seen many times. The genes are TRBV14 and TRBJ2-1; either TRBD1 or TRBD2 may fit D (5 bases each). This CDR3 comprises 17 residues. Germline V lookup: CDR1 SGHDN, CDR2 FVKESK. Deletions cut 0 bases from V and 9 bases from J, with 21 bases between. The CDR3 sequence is CASSQDRGTLVRREQFF. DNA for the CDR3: TGTGCCAGCAGCCAAGATCGAGGGACCCTCGTTAGGCGTGAGCAGTTCTTC.

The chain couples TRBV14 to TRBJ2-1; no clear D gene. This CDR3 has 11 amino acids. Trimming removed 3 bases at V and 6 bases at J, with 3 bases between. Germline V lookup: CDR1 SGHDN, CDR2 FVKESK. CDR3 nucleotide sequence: TGTGCCAGCAGCCACGCCAATGAGCAGTTCTTC. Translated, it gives CASSHANEQFF. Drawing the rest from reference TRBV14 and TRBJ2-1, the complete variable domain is EAGVTQFPSHSVIEKGQTVTLRCDPISGHDNLYWYRRVMGKEIKFLLHFVKESKQDESGMPNNRFLAERTGGTYSTLKVQPAELEDSGVYFCASSHANEQFFGPGTRLTVL.

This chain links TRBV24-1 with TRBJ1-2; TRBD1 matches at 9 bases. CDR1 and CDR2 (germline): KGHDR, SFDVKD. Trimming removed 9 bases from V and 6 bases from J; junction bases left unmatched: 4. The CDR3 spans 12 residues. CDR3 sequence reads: CATSGTGHGYTF. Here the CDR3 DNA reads TGTGCCACCTCCGGGACAGGGCATGGCTACACCTTC.

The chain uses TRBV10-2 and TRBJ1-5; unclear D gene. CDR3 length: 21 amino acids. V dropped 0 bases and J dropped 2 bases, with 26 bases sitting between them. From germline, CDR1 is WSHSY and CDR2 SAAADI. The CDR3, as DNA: TGCGCCAGCAGTGAGTCGGACTATCGCCGGACTGCTGAAATCCGCAATCAGCCCCAGCATTTT. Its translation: CASSESDYRRTAEIRNQPQHF.

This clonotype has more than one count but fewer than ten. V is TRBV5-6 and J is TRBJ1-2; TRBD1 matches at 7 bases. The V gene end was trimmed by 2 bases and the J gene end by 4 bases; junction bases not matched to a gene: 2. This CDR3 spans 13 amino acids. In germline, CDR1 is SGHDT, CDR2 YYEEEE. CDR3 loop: CASSLQGIYGYTF. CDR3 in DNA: TGTGCCAGCAGCTTACAGGGGATCTATGGCTACACCTTC.

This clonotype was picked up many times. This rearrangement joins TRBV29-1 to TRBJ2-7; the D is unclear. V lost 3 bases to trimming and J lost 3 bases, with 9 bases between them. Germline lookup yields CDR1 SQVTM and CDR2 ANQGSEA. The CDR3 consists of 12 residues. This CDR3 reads CSVEGRGYEQYF. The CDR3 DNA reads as TGCAGCGTTGAGGGCAGAGGCTACGAGCAGTACTTC.

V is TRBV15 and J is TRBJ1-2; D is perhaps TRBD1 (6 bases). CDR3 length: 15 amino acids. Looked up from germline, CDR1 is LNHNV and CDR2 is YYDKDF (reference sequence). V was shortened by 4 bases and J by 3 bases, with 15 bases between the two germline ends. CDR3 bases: TGTGCCACCAGCAAAGCCAGGGGATGGGACTATGGCTACACCTTC. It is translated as CATSKARGWDYGYTF.

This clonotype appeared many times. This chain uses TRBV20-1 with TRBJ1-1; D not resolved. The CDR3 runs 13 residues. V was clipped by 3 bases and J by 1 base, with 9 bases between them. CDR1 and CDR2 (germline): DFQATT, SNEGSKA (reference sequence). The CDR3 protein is CSASNTKNTEAFF. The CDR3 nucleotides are TGCAGTGCTAGCAACACTAAGAACACTGAAGCTTTCTTT.

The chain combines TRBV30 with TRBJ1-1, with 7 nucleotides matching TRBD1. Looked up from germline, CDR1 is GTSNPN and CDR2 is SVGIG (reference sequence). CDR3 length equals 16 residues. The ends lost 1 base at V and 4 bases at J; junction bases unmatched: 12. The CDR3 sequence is CAWSGGRTGAFTEAFF. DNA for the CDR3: TGTGCCTGGAGTGGGGGACGAACAGGGGCTTTCACTGAAGCTTTCTTT.

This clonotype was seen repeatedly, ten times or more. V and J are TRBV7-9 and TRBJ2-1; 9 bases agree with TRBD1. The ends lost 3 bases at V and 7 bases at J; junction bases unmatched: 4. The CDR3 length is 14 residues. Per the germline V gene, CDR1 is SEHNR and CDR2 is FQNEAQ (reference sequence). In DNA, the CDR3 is TGTGCCAGCAGCTTCGGGACAGGGCTAAATGAGCAGTTCTTC. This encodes CASSFGTGLNEQFF.

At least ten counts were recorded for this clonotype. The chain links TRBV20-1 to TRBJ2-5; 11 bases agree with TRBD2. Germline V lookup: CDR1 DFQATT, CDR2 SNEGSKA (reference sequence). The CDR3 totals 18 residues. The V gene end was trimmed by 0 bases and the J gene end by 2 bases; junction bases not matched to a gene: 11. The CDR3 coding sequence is TGCAGTGCTAGAGATATAGCGGGAGGGACCTTTGGTCAAGAGACCCAGTACTTC. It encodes CSARDIAGGTFGQETQYF.

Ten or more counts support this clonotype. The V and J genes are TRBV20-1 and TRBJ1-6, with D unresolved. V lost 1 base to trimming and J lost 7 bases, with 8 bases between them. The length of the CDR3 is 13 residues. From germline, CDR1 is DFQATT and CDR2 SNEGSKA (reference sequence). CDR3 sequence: CSARASLNSPLHF. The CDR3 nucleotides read TGCAGTGCTAGAGCCAGCCTCAATTCACCCCTCCACTTT.

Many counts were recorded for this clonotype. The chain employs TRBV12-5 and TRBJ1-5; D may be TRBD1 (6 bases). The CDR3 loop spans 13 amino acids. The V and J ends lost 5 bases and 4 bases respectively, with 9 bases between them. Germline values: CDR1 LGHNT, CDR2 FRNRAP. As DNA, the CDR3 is TGTGCTAGTGGTCTTGACAGGAATCAGCCCCAGCATTTT. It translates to CASGLDRNQPQHF.

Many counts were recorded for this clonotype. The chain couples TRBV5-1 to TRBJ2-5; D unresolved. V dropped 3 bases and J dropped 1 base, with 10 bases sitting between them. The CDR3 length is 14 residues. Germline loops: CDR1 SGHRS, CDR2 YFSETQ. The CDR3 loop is CASSSSLAQETQYF. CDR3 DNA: TGCGCCAGCAGCTCCAGCTTGGCCCAAGAGACCCAGTACTTC.

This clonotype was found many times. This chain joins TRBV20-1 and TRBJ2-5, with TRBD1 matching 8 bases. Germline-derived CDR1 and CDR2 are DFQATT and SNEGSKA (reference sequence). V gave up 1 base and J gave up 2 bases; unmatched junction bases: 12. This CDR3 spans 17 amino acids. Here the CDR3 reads CSARGDEWTGRQETQYF. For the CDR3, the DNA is TGCAGTGCTAGAGGTGATGAATGGACAGGGAGACAAGAGACCCAGTACTTC.

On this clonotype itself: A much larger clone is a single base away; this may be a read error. DNA for the CDR3: TGTGCCAGAAGCCAAGATCGCAGCTTGAATGAGCAGTTCTTC. Its protein product is CARSQDRSLNEQFF. The chain combines TRBV3-1 with TRBJ2-1, with D hard to call. The CDR3 contains 14 residues. Germline CDR1 and CDR2: LGHDT and YNNKEL (reference sequence).

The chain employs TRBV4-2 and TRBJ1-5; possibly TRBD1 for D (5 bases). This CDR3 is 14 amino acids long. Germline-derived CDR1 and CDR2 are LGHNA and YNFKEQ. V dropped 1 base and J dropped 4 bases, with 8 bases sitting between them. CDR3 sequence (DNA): TGTGCCAGCAGCCAAGCCGGACAAAATCAGCCCCAGCATTTT. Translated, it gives CASSQAGQNQPQHF.

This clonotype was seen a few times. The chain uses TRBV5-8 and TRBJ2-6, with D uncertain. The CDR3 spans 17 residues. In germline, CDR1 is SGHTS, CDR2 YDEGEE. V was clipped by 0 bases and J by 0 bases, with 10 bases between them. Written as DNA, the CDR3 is TGTGCCAGCAGCTTGGAACTTACCAGCTCTGGGGCCAACGTCCTGACTTTC. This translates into CASSLELTSSGANVLTF.

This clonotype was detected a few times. In DNA, the CDR3 is TGTGCCAGCACCCTCCCACCGGGGGCGACCGGGGAGCTGTTTTTT. Protein sequence: CASTLPPGATGELFF. This chain uses TRBV5-5 with TRBJ2-2; the D call may be TRBD1 or TRBD2 (6 bases each). Per germline, CDR1 SGHKS and CDR2 YYEKEE (reference sequence). V gave up 6 bases and J gave up 5 bases, with 17 bases separating them. This CDR3 comprises 15 residues.

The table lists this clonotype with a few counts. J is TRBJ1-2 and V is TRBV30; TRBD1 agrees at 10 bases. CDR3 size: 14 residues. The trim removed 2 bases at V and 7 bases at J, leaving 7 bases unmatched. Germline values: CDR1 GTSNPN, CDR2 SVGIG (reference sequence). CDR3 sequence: CAWSRDRGGRGYTF. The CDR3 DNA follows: TGTGCCTGGAGTAGGGACAGGGGCGGCCGTGGCTACACCTTC.

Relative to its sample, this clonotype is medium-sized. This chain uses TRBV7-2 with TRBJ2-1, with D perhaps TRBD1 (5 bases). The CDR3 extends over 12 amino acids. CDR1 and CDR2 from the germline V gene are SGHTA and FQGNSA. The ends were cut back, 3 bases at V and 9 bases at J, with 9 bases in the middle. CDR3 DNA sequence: TGTGCCAGCAGCTTTTGGGGCGTTGAGCAGTTCTTC. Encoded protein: CASSFWGVEQFF.

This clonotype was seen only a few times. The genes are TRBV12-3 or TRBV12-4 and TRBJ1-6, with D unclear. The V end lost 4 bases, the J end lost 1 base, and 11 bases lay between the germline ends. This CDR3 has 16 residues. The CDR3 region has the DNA TGTGCCAGCAGTTCCCCACGGGCATCCTATAATTCACCCCTCCACTTT. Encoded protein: CASSSPRASYNSPLHF.